This T cell receptor (beta chain) was identified in a study of lymphopenia after photon versus proton radiotherapy. The germline V gene has CDR1 SGHRS and CDR2 YFSETQ. V was cut by 0 bases and J by 2 bases, with 9 bases left in between. The CDR3 totals 15 residues. Clones were sequenced by immunoSEQ multiplex PCR, and TCRdb holds only the in-frame ones, with some missing. The sample has about 65,000 clones; 87% are singletons. This receptor was taken from a man of 80 years or more with esophageal cancer. Material: peripheral blood, obtained from a patient treated with proton-based radiotherapy. The chain employs TRBV5-1 and TRBJ2-1; D call uncertain. CDR3 amino acids: CASSLVSVTYNEQFF. The DNA for the CDR3 is TGCGCCAGCAGCTTGGTGTCGGTTACCTACAATGAGCAGTTCTTC.